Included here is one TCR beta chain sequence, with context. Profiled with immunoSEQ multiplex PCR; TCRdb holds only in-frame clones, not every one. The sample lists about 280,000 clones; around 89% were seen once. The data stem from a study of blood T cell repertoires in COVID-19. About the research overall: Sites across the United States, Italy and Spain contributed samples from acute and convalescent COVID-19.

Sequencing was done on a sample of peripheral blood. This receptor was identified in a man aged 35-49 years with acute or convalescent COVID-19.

The CDR3 region has the DNA TGCAGCGTTGATTCAGGTTTTGAGACAGGGCTTCGAGCAGATACGCAGTATTTT. It translates to CSVDSGFETGLRADTQYF. The rearrangement uses TRBV29-1 and TRBJ2-3; TRBD1 matches 7 bases. Per the germline V gene, CDR1 is SQVTM and CDR2 is ANQGSEA. CDR3 length: 18 residues. Trimming removed 3 bases from V and 4 bases from J; junction bases left unmatched: 19.